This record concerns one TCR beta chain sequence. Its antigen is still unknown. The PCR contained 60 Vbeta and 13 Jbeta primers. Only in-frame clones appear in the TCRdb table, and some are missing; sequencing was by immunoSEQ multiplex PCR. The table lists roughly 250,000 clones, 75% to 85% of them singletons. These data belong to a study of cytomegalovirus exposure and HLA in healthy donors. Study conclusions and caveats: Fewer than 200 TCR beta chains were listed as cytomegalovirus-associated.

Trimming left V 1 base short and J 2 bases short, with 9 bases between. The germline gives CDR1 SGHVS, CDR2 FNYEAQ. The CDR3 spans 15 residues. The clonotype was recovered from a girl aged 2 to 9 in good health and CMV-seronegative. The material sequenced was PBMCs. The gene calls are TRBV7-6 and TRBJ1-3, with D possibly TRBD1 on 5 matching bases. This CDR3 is CASSLENRPGNTIYF. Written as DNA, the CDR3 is TGTGCCAGCAGCTTAGAAAACAGGCCTGGAAACACCATATATTTT.